This T cell receptor (beta chain) was identified during a study of early T cells in non-severe SARS-CoV-2 infection. This clonotype appeared a few times. Attachment of unique molecular identifiers to individual cDNA molecules was performed. MiXCR, applied by TCRdb to the 5' RACE reads, yields one record per CDR3 protein. This sample has 80,000 or so distinct CDR3 sequences; over 11% occur once, and the top ten carry around 3.3%. The V gene's germline CDR1 is SGHTS and CDR2 YDEGEE. This CDR3 contains 16 residues. V gave up 2 bases and J gave up 7 bases; unmatched junction bases: 9. The chain carries TRBV5-8 and TRBJ1-6; 7 bases are shared with TRBD1. The material sequenced was whole blood. The clonotype was recovered from an adult who was a healthcare worker with PCR-confirmed SARS-CoV-2 infection or an uninfected control (not recorded which). DNA for the CDR3: TGTGCCAGCAGCTTTGGGTCCGGGACAGTCAATTCACCCCTCCACTTT. Translation gives CASSFGSGTVNSPLHF.